This T cell receptor (beta chain) was sequenced during a study of neoadjuvant anti-PD-1 for oral cavity cancer. Overall study context: Non-progressing patients received a fourth nivolumab dose near day 43, then surgery on days 50-56. Study-wide results and limits: With three patients per group, TCR findings need larger cohorts.

Clones were sequenced by immunoSEQ multiplex PCR, and TCRdb holds only the in-frame ones, with some missing. The sample includes fewer than 20,000 clones, over 65% of them seen just once. Per the germline V gene, CDR1 is MNHEY and CDR2 is SMNVEV (reference sequence). Deletions cut 3 bases from V and 2 bases from J, with 11 bases between. The CDR3 consists of 16 residues. As for this clone: The antigen remains undetermined.

This TCR derives from a person between 40 and 85 years old with oral cavity squamous cell carcinoma. The chain couples TRBV27 to TRBJ2-6, with unresolved D. The sequences come from PBMCs, collected before nivolumab (anti-PD-1) treatment. The CDR3 DNA reads TGTGCCAGCAGTTTCACGTCCACAGCTGGGGCCAACGTCCTGACTTTC. Translation: CASSFTSTAGANVLTF.